These 32 T cell receptor beta chains share one sample of origin, sequenced in a study of regulatory T cells in long-lasting Graves disease. Time point denoted: persistent/refractory GD, antithyroid drugs over 5 years with positive TRAb. There was RNA extracted from PBMCs, and the TCR library was made from it. CDR3 regions were amplified by Arm-PCR using iRepertoire HTBI primers to build TCR beta libraries. TCRdb recomputed calls from the multiplex PCR reads with MiXCR, one row per CDR3 protein. This table holds around 450,000 distinct CDR3 sequences, about 22% found once. The sample here was peripheral blood mononuclear cells (PBMCs), taken when the disease was refractory, from a patient treated with antithyroid drugs. The receptors originated from a female donor with Graves disease.

The rearrangement links TRBV4-3 to TRBJ1-1; 7 positions match TRBD1. V lost 4 bases and J lost 5; bases outside the gene matches: 13. From germline, CDR1 is LGHNA and CDR2 YSLEER. This CDR3 is 16 amino acids long. CDR3: CASSPRAGGGATEAFF. CDR3 in DNA: TGCGCCAGCAGCCCCCGGGCAGGGGGGGGAGCAACTGAAGCTTTCTTT.

This clonotype occurred a few times. The V gene is TRBV28, the J gene TRBJ2-3; no clear D gene. The CDR3 loop spans 12 amino acids. With 2 bases removed from V and 10 bases from J, the gap between germline ends came to 10 bases. From germline, CDR1 is MDHEN and CDR2 SYDVKM. The DNA for the CDR3 is TGTGCCAGCAGTTTAGCGAGTAATGCGCAGTATTTT. Protein product: CASSLASNAQYF. Full variable domain (remainder filled in from reference TRBV28 and TRBJ2-3): DVKVTQSSRYLVKRTGEKVFLECVQDMDHENMFWYRQDPGLGLRLIYFSYDVKMKEKGDIPEGYSVSREKKERFSLILESASTNQTSMYLCASSLASNAQYFGPGTRLTVL.

This clonotype was observed a few times. V and J are TRBV20-1 and TRBJ2-3; 8 nucleotides agree with TRBD2. The J segment lost 2 bases and the V segment lost 3 bases, leaving 4 bases of the junction unmatched. This CDR3 contains 14 residues. CDR1 is DFQATT and CDR2 is SNEGSKA in the germline V gene (reference sequence). In nucleotides, the CDR3 is TGCAGTGCTAGGGGGACTAGAATCACAGATACGCAGTATTTT. Its protein is CSARGTRITDTQYF.

This clonotype has at least ten counts. The V and J genes are TRBV28 and TRBJ1-1; a weak D match, TRBD1 (6 bases). CDR1 and CDR2 from the germline V gene are MDHEN and SYDVKM. The CDR3 consists of 15 residues. V was shortened by 2 bases and J by 7 bases, with 17 bases between the two germline ends. The CDR3 nucleotides are TGTGCCAGCAGTTTACTCCAGGGGCCAGAGAGTGAAGCTTTCTTT. It specifies CASSLLQGPESEAFF. Drawing the rest from reference TRBV28 and TRBJ1-1, the complete variable domain is DVKVTQSSRYLVKRTGEKVFLECVQDMDHENMFWYRQDPGLGLRLIYFSYDVKMKEKGDIPEGYSVSREKKERFSLILESASTNQTSMYLCASSLLQGPESEAFFGQGTRLTVV.

There are many counts of this clonotype. This rearrangement joins TRBV2 to TRBJ2-5; 10 bases are a match to TRBD2. The CDR3 extends over 16 amino acids. Germline values: CDR1 SNHLY, CDR2 FYNNEI. J was trimmed by 2 bases and V by 6 bases; bases with no gene match: 9. CDR3 region: CASSGALAGAQETQYF. For the CDR3, the DNA is TGTGCCAGCAGCGGAGCCCTAGCGGGGGCTCAAGAGACCCAGTACTTC.

This clonotype was counted at least ten times. The rearrangement uses TRBV28 and TRBJ1-5; D is possibly TRBD1 (5 bases). Germline V lookup: CDR1 MDHEN, CDR2 SYDVKM. V was shortened by 6 bases and J by 5 bases, with 17 bases between the two germline ends. This CDR3 has 15 residues. CDR3 residues: CASSNLGEKDQPQHF. CDR3 in DNA: TGTGCCAGCAGCAACTTGGGGGAGAAGGATCAGCCCCAGCATTTT.

This clonotype was seen at least ten times. The rearrangement uses TRBV28 and TRBJ1-2; no clear D. Germline CDR1 is MDHEN and CDR2 is SYDVKM. Trimming pared 7 bases from V and 2 bases from J, leaving 8 bases between. The length of the CDR3 is 12 residues. CDR3 sequence reads: CASMSANYGYTF. The DNA for the CDR3 is TGTGCCAGCATGTCAGCAAACTATGGCTACACCTTC.

The rearrangement joins TRBV20-1 to TRBJ2-6; D not certain. Germline CDR1 reads DFQATT; CDR2 reads SNEGSKA (reference sequence). CDR3 size: 18 residues. The V and J ends lost 3 bases and 0 bases respectively, with 18 bases between them. The CDR3 is CSASSALARVSGANVLTF. The CDR3 DNA reads as TGCAGTGCTAGCTCCGCCCTGGCTAGGGTCTCTGGGGCCAACGTCCTGACTTTC.

This chain connects TRBV3-1 to TRBJ1-5; D not certain. The CDR3 has 14 amino acids. CDR1 and CDR2 from the germline V gene are LGHDT and YNNKEL (reference sequence). Between the trimmed V and J ends, which lost 4 bases and 5 bases, there was a span of 12 bases. CDR3 DNA sequence: TGTGCCAGCAGCCGACGGGAGTGGGATCAGCCCCAGCATTTT. It yields the protein CASSRREWDQPQHF.

The chain joins TRBV5-1 to TRBJ2-2; no definite D call. V lost 5 bases and J 6 bases, leaving 17 bases between the germline ends. This CDR3 has 15 amino acids. Germline V gene lookup returns CDR1 SGHRS and CDR2 YFSETQ. The CDR3 sequence: CASRLGVSGAGELFF. The CDR3 DNA reads as TGCGCCAGCAGACTCGGAGTCAGTGGTGCCGGGGAGCTGTTTTTT.

The rearrangement links TRBV5-5 to TRBJ2-7; D call uncertain. V lost 1 base and J lost 9, with 35 bases in between. This CDR3 region has 20 residues. CDR1 and CDR2 from the germline V gene are SGHKS and YYEKEE (reference sequence). CDR3 in DNA: TGTGCCAGCAGCTTGTCTTTGGTCCGATGGAGATTCTACCCGGCCGGCGGGCAGTACTTC. This codes for CASSLSLVRWRFYPAGGQYF.

This clonotype came up many times. This chain links TRBV10-1 with TRBJ1-2; no firm D call. The CDR3 loop spans 13 amino acids. Trimming stripped 2 bases from V and 5 bases from J, with 9 bases between. Germline V lookup: CDR1 WNHNN, CDR2 SYGVQD (reference sequence). CDR3 nucleotides: TGCGCCAGCAGTGAGGGGCAGGATTATGGCTACACCTTC. Its protein product is CASSEGQDYGYTF.

Of note for this clonotype: A single base separates this from a much larger clone, so it may be a read error. The chain recombines TRBV27 with TRBJ1-4; D gene uncertain. This CDR3 is built from 13 residues. Germline values: CDR1 MNHEY, CDR2 SMNVEV (reference sequence). In nucleotides, the CDR3 is TGTGCCAGCAGACCAGCAACTAATGAAAACCTGTTTTTT. Protein: CASRPATNENLFF.

The chain has TRBV28 and TRBJ1-3; 7 bases agree with TRBD1. CDR3 length: 16 residues. Trimming at V came to 4 bases and at J to 2 bases, leaving 8 bases not matched to a gene. In germline, CDR1 is MDHEN, CDR2 SYDVKM. Here the CDR3 DNA reads TGTGCCAGCAGTTCCGCAGGGGGACCGACTGGAAACACCATATATTTT. It codes for CASSSAGGPTGNTIYF.

A word on this clonotype: The final CDR3 position lacks the conserved phenylalanine or tryptophan, pointing to a likely read error. The chain carries TRBV20-1 and TRBJ2-7; tentatively, D is TRBD1 or TRBD2 (5 bases each). The CDR3 sequence is 14 residues long. Looked up from germline, CDR1 is DFQATT and CDR2 is SNEGSKA (reference sequence). The V end was cut by 3 bases, the J end by 2 bases, with 14 bases between. CDR3 region: CSARGDGITYEQYL. CDR3 DNA: TGCAGTGCTAGGGGGGACGGAATCACCTACGAGCAGTACCTC.

This clonotype came up many times. One junction end disagrees with the germline gene, perhaps due to a read error. The chain employs TRBV29-1 and TRBJ1-2; D unclear. Per the germline V gene, CDR1 is SQVTM and CDR2 is ANQGSEA. CDR3 size: 11 residues. The CDR3 sequence is CSADDQAPLSF. The CDR3 coding sequence is TGCAGCGCCGACGACCAGGCCCCCCTCTCCTTC. The full variable domain, with the rest looked up from reference TRBV29-1 and TRBJ1-2, is SAVISQKPSRDICQRGTSLTIQCQVDSQVTMMFWYRQQPGQSLTLIATANQGSEATYESGFVIDKFPISRPNLTFSTLTVSNMSPEDSSIYLCSADDQAPLSFGSGTRLTVV.

This clonotype was seen repeatedly, ten times or more. This chain connects TRBV7-9 to TRBJ1-1; tentatively, D is TRBD1 (5 bases). Germline loops: CDR1 SEHNR, CDR2 FQNEAQ (reference sequence). V was pared by 1 base and J by 10 bases, with 16 bases between. The CDR3 totals 14 residues. This CDR3 reads CASSLGSGARTAFF. CDR3 DNA sequence: TGTGCCAGCAGCTTAGGTTCCGGGGCCCGCACAGCTTTCTTT.

A remark on this clonotype: This may come from a read error, since a much larger clone is one base off. This sequence joins TRBV6-5 and TRBJ1-4, with a tentative D call TRBD1 (5 bases). Germline V CDR1 and CDR2: MNHEY, SVGAGI. Trimming removed 4 bases at V and 8 bases at J, with 11 bases between. This CDR3 contains 13 residues. The CDR3 spells CASSWGTGEKLFF. CDR3 in DNA: TGTGCCAGCAGTTGGGGGACGGGGGAAAAACTGTTTTTT.

V usage is TRBV30 and J usage is TRBJ2-7; TRBD2 matches 7 bases. Germline CDR1 reads GTSNPN; CDR2 reads SVGIG (reference sequence). This CDR3 is 15 amino acids long. V gave up 3 bases and J gave up 4 bases; unmatched junction bases: 12. The CDR3: CAWSAPGGSWYEQYF. As DNA, the CDR3 is TGTGCCTGGAGCGCCCCCGGGGGGAGTTGGTACGAGCAGTACTTC.

The chain has TRBV7-9 and TRBJ1-1; D is possibly TRBD1 (5 bases). Trimming took 1 base from V and 2 from J, leaving 11 bases between them. Germline V gives CDR1 SEHNR, CDR2 FQNEAQ (reference sequence). The CDR3 consists of 15 residues. The CDR3 loop reads CASSLGVGQNTEAFF. CDR3 bases: TGTGCCAGCAGCTTAGGGGTCGGACAAAACACTGAAGCTTTCTTT.

There are many counts of this clonotype. The genes are TRBV9 and TRBJ2-7; no clear D. The germline V and J ends were trimmed by 0 bases and 2 bases, with 9 bases remaining between them. The CDR3 is 14 amino acids. Germline V CDR1 and CDR2: SGDLS, YYNGEE. The CDR3 reads CASSVEDGTYEQYF. In DNA, the CDR3 is TGTGCCAGCAGCGTAGAGGACGGAACCTACGAGCAGTACTTC.

CDR3 amino acids: CSATEDIQETQYF. CDR3 in DNA: TGCAGTGCTACGGAGGACATCCAAGAGACCCAGTACTTC. The rearrangement links TRBV20-1 to TRBJ2-5, with D perhaps being TRBD1 or TRBD2 (5 bases each). The germline gives CDR1 DFQATT, CDR2 SNEGSKA (reference sequence). The germline V and J ends were trimmed by 4 bases and 1 base, with 10 bases remaining between them. The CDR3 is 13 residues long.

This clonotype was detected ten times or more. The chain carries TRBV27 and TRBJ2-6, with TRBD2 as a possible D gene (6 bases). Germline V gene data show CDR1 as MNHEY and CDR2 as SMNVEV (reference sequence). V lost 5 bases and J lost 3, with 20 bases in between. CDR3 size: 18 residues. CDR3 region: CASSPPGLYRGGANVLTF. As DNA, the CDR3 is TGTGCCAGCAGTCCGCCGGGACTCTATAGAGGTGGGGCCAACGTCCTGACTTTC.

The V and J genes are TRBV14 and TRBJ1-4; D uncertain. Trimming shortened V by 0 bases and J by 3 bases, and 5 bases separated the two germline ends. Germline V gene data show CDR1 as SGHDN and CDR2 as FVKESK. This CDR3 spans 14 amino acids. CDR3 sequence (DNA): TGTGCCAGCAGCCAAGATTGGTCTAATGAAAAACTGTTTTTT. Its translation: CASSQDWSNEKLFF. The full variable domain, completed using reference TRBV14 and TRBJ1-4, is EAGVTQFPSHSVIEKGQTVTLRCDPISGHDNLYWYRRVMGKEIKFLLHFVKESKQDESGMPNNRFLAERTGGTYSTLKVQPAELEDSGVYFCASSQDWSNEKLFFGSGTQLSVL.

This sequence joins TRBV28 and TRBJ1-5; perhaps TRBD1 as D (5 bases). This CDR3 region has 16 residues. Germline-derived CDR1 and CDR2 are MDHEN and SYDVKM. V was trimmed by 3 bases and J by 4 bases, leaving 16 bases between them. This chain's CDR3 is CASSFSVGAPNQPQHF. CDR3 nucleotide sequence: TGTGCCAGCAGTTTTTCCGTTGGGGCCCCGAATCAGCCCCAGCATTTT.

CDR3 sequence: CASSFSESDYEQYF. The DNA of the CDR3 is TGTGCCAGCAGCTTTTCAGAGTCCGACTACGAGCAGTACTTC. J is TRBJ2-7 and V is TRBV5-6, with no clear D. V gave up 2 bases and J gave up 3 bases, with 12 bases separating them. The CDR3 totals 14 residues. Per the germline V gene, CDR1 is SGHDT and CDR2 is YYEEEE.

This clonotype has a count of ten or more. The chain combines TRBV29-1 with TRBJ1-2; D gene unclear. The CDR3 length is 11 residues. The V gene's germline CDR1 is SQVTM and CDR2 ANQGSEA. The V gene lost 1 base and the J gene lost 2 bases, with 2 bases spanning the gap. This CDR3 reads CSVEGNYGYTF. The CDR3 bases are TGCAGCGTTGAAGGGAACTATGGCTACACCTTC.

V usage is TRBV29-1 and J usage is TRBJ2-5; D may be TRBD2 (5 bases). Germline loops: CDR1 SQVTM, CDR2 ANQGSEA. The CDR3 is made up of 14 amino acids. V gave up 3 bases and J gave up 6 bases, with 17 bases separating them. This CDR3 is CSVDRDALGKTQYF. As DNA, the CDR3 is TGCAGCGTTGATAGGGATGCCCTCGGGAAGACCCAGTACTTC.

This clonotype appeared many times. The chain recombines TRBV6-2 or TRBV6-3 with TRBJ1-1; D gene uncertain. Between the trimmed V and J ends, which lost 2 bases and 6 bases, there was a span of 7 bases. This CDR3 comprises 12 residues. Per germline, CDR1 MNHEY and CDR2 SVGEGT. This chain's CDR3 is CASSYRDAEAFF. For the CDR3, the DNA is TGTGCCAGCAGTTACCGGGATGCTGAAGCTTTCTTT.

The chain couples TRBV30 to TRBJ2-7; D is possibly TRBD2 (6 bases). V lost 5 bases and J lost 0, with 11 bases in between. The CDR3 runs to 13 residues. Germline CDR1 reads GTSNPN; CDR2 reads SVGIG (reference sequence). As DNA, the CDR3 is TGTGCCTGGGGGACTGGGAGCTCCTACGAGCAGTACTTC. Its translation is CAWGTGSSYEQYF.

V and J are TRBV4-2 and TRBJ2-7, with D maybe TRBD2 (5 bases). The V end lost 6 bases, the J end lost 0 bases, and 12 bases lay between the germline ends. The length of the CDR3 is 14 residues. The germline V gene encodes CDR1 LGHNA and CDR2 YNFKEQ. This chain's CDR3 is CASRKAVGSYEQYF. CDR3 in DNA: TGTGCCAGCAGAAAAGCGGTGGGCTCCTACGAGCAGTACTTC.

The chain combines TRBV19 with TRBJ2-3; 8 bases agree with TRBD2. Losses at the gene ends were 5 bases for V and 2 bases for J; bases not matched to a gene: 9. Germline V CDR1 and CDR2: LNHDA, SQIVND (reference sequence). CDR3 length: 16 residues. CDR3 nucleotides: TGTGCCAGTAGTCCCGTTTACGGGAGGGCCACAGATACGCAGTATTTT. Its translation is CASSPVYGRATDTQYF.